A single sample gave rise to the 18 T cell receptor beta chains below, sequenced in a study of monozygotic twins with cystic fibrosis (TCRdb year 2021). Libraries came from the immunoSEQ multiplex PCR assay. TCRdb retrieved this table from immuneACCESS and kept in-frame rearrangements only. Not all clones are present; in checked studies, unresolved V genes account for under half, and no reason is known for the remainder. This sample holds tens of thousands of clones; 84% were observed only once. Of the sample, roughly 1.5% is held by the ten largest clones. The material sequenced was blood. The receptor source for this set is a girl aged 2-9 years with cystic fibrosis.

The chain is built from TRBV5-1 and TRBJ1-2, with unresolved D. With 4 bases removed from V and 4 bases from J, the gap between germline ends came to 8 bases. Germline V gene lookup returns CDR1 SGHRS and CDR2 YFSETQ. The CDR3 covers 12 residues. CDR3 sequence (DNA): TGCGCCAGCAGCAAAGACCGCTATGGCTACACCTTC. This encodes CASSKDRYGYTF.

This clone turned up a few times. This chain connects TRBV5-6 to TRBJ2-7, with 8 bases that match TRBD1. V shed 3 bases, J shed 6 bases, and the junction held 5 bases outside the gene matches. The CDR3 loop spans 13 amino acids. Germline CDR1 reads SGHDT; CDR2 reads YYEEEE. This CDR3 is CASSYGTGGEQYF. The DNA of the CDR3 is TGTGCCAGCAGCTACGGTACAGGGGGCGAGCAGTACTTC.

The genes are TRBV5-1 and TRBJ2-7, with TRBD2 matching over 11 bases. CDR1 SGHRS and CDR2 YFSETQ come from the germline V gene. The CDR3 covers 18 residues. V was clipped by 0 bases and J by 2 bases; unmatched bases: 10. In DNA form, the CDR3 reads TGCGCCAGCAGCTTGGTTTCTAGCGGGGGGCCCAGCCCCTACGAGCAGTACTTC. Its protein is CASSLVSSGGPSPYEQYF.

J is TRBJ1-1 and V is TRBV27; a possible D gene is TRBD1 (5 bases). The ends were cut back, 4 bases at V and 1 base at J, with 16 bases in the middle. Looked up from germline, CDR1 is MNHEY and CDR2 is SMNVEV (reference sequence). The CDR3 totals 16 residues. The CDR3 protein is CASSSPGGGPNTEAFF. CDR3 coding DNA: TGTGCCAGCAGTTCCCCCGGGGGAGGCCCGAACACTGAAGCTTTCTTT.

This chain uses TRBV7-6 with TRBJ2-6; D is ambiguous. The CDR3 covers 16 residues. Trimming pared 4 bases from V and 1 base from J, leaving 11 bases between. In germline, CDR1 is SGHVS, CDR2 FNYEAQ. DNA of the CDR3: TGTGCCAGCAGCTCAATCATTCCATCTGGGGCCAACGTCCTGACTTTC. Translating it yields CASSSIIPSGANVLTF. Full variable domain (rest looked up from reference TRBV7-6 and TRBJ2-6): GAGVSQSPRYKVTKRGQDVALRCDPISGHVSLYWYRQALGQGPEFLTYFNYEAQQDKSGLPNDRFSAERPEGSISTLTIQRTEQRDSAMYRCASSSIIPSGANVLTFGAGSRLTVL.

This clone was detected only a few times. The chain employs TRBV5-1 and TRBJ1-5, with unresolved D. CDR1 and CDR2 from the germline V gene are SGHRS and YFSETQ. CDR3 length equals 14 residues. Trimming stripped 0 bases from V and 2 bases from J, with 6 bases between. The DNA for the CDR3 is TGCGCCAGCAGCTTGGGGGTTGGCAATCAGCCCCAGCATTTT. This encodes CASSLGVGNQPQHF. Combining the CDR3 with reference TRBV5-1 and TRBJ1-5 gives the whole variable domain KAGVTQTPRYLIKTRGQQVTLSCSPISGHRSVSWYQQTPGQGLQFLFEYFSETQRNKGNFPGRFSGRQFSNSRSEMNVSTLELGDSALYLCASSLGVGNQPQHFGDGTRLSIL.

The chain recombines TRBV19 with TRBJ2-1; D is possibly TRBD1 or TRBD2 (6 bases each). The CDR3 runs 19 residues. V was clipped by 6 bases and J by 8 bases, with 32 bases between them. Germline lookup yields CDR1 LNHDA and CDR2 SQIVND (reference sequence). The DNA of the CDR3 is TGTGCCAGTAGGGACTATTTTAACAGGGCGAATTTGGTTAACGATGAGCAGTTCTTC. Translating it yields CASRDYFNRANLVNDEQFF.

The chain combines TRBV11-3 with TRBJ2-2, with 8 bases that match TRBD1. The CDR3 length is 15 residues. CDR1 is SGHNT, CDR2 YENEEA, per germline. Unmatched junction bases numbered 2, after V lost 1 base and J lost 4 bases. CDR3 region: CASSLGQGSTGELFF. CDR3 sequence (DNA): TGTGCCAGCAGCTTAGGACAGGGGTCCACCGGGGAGCTGTTTTTT. Full variable domain (outside the CDR3, taken from reference TRBV11-3 and TRBJ2-2): EAGVVQSPRYKIIEKKQPVAFWCNPISGHNTLYWYLQNLGQGPELLIRYENEEAVDDSQLPKDRFSAERLKGVDSTLKIQPAELGDSAVYLCASSLGQGSTGELFFGEGSRLTVL.

The rearrangement links TRBV7-2 to TRBJ2-7, with 9 nucleotides matching TRBD2. Trimming removed 1 base from V and 3 bases from J; junction bases left unmatched: 10. CDR3 size: 17 residues. CDR1 and CDR2 (germline): SGHTA, FQGNSA. The chain's CDR3 is CASSLEARGLAVYEQYF. The CDR3 bases are TGTGCCAGCAGCTTAGAGGCTAGGGGACTAGCCGTCTACGAGCAGTACTTC. Supplemented by reference TRBV7-2 and TRBJ2-7, the full variable domain reads GAGVSQSPSNKVTEKGKDVELRCDPISGHTALYWYRQSLGQGLEFLIYFQGNSAPDKSGLPSDRFSAERTGGSVSTLTIQRTQQEDSAVYLCASSLEARGLAVYEQYFGPGTRLTVT.

The chain couples TRBV18 to TRBJ1-5; a possible D gene is TRBD1 (6 bases). Germline V CDR1 and CDR2: KGHSH, LQKENI. The CDR3 is 15 amino acids. V lost 1 base to trimming and J lost 7 bases, with 14 bases between them. CDR3 protein: CASSPQFGGRQPQHF. The DNA for the CDR3 is TGTGCCAGCTCACCACAGTTCGGGGGCAGACAGCCCCAGCATTTT.

This rearrangement joins TRBV30 to TRBJ2-3; D perhaps matches TRBD2 (5 bases). Looked up from germline, CDR1 is GTSNPN and CDR2 is SVGIG (reference sequence). The V gene lost 3 bases and the J gene lost 2 bases, with 12 bases spanning the gap. This CDR3 region has 14 residues. DNA for the CDR3: TGTGCCTGGAGCCAGACTACTTTCACAGATACGCAGTATTTT. Translated: CAWSQTTFTDTQYF. The full variable domain, completed using reference TRBV30 and TRBJ2-3, is SQTIHQWPATLVQPVGSPLSLECTVEGTSNPNLYWYRQAAGRGLQLLFYSVGIGQISSEVPQNLSASRPQDRQFILSSKKLLLSDSGFYLCAWSQTTFTDTQYFGPGTRLTVL.

CDR3: CASSLLDRGSNYGYTF. For the CDR3, the DNA is TGTGCCAGCAGCTTGTTGGACCGAGGGAGTAACTATGGCTACACCTTC. This sequence joins TRBV5-6 and TRBJ1-2; D ambiguous. Germline V CDR1 and CDR2: SGHDT, YYEEEE. Trimming left V 1 base short and J 1 base short, with 14 bases between. This CDR3 region has 16 residues.

The rearrangement uses TRBV20-1 and TRBJ1-6; 9 positions agree with TRBD1. Trimming removed 6 bases from V and 15 bases from J; junction bases left unmatched: 6. The CDR3 consists of 11 residues. Germline V gene lookup returns CDR1 DFQATT and CDR2 SNEGSKA (reference sequence). Here the CDR3 reads CSAQRDRDLHF. The DNA of the CDR3 is TGCAGTGCCCAGCGGGACAGGGACCTCCACTTT.

This CDR3 reads CASSKGQGQSSYNSPLHF. The CDR3 coding sequence is TGTGCCAGCAGCAAGGGACAGGGGCAAAGCTCCTATAATTCACCCCTCCACTTT. This sequence joins TRBV5-4 and TRBJ1-6; 10 bases align to TRBD1. Germline CDR1 is SGHNT and CDR2 is YYREEE (reference sequence). This CDR3 is built from 18 residues. With V trimmed by 4 bases and J by 0 bases, 7 bases remained unmatched.

A few counts support this clone. The chain has TRBV19 and TRBJ2-1; 10 bases line up with TRBD2. CDR1 LNHDA and CDR2 SQIVND come from the germline V gene (reference sequence). CDR3 length: 15 amino acids. The junction had 9 bases not matched to a gene; V was cut back by 5 bases and J by 8 bases. CDR3 nucleotides: TGTGCCAGTAGTGTAAGCGGGGGGGCCGGATATGAGCAGTTCTTC. Amino acid sequence: CASSVSGGAGYEQFF. The full variable domain, rest sourced from reference TRBV19 and TRBJ2-1, is DGGITQSPKYLFRKEGQNVTLSCEQNLNHDAMYWYRQDPGQGLRLIYYSQIVNDFQKGDIAEGYSVSREKKESFPLTVTSAQKNPTAFYLCASSVSGGAGYEQFFGPGTRLTVL.

This clone appeared a few times. V gene TRBV5-5 combines with J gene TRBJ1-1, with TRBD1 matching 9 bases. Germline loops: CDR1 SGHKS, CDR2 YYEKEE (reference sequence). The trim removed 4 bases at V and 1 base at J, leaving 8 bases unmatched. This CDR3 is 16 amino acids long. The CDR3 sequence is CASSRTGTGRNTEAFF. In nucleotides, the CDR3 is TGTGCCAGCAGCCGAACCGGGACAGGGAGGAACACTGAAGCTTTCTTT.

CDR3 nucleotide sequence: TGCAGCGTTGCCGGGGGGATGGAGACCCAGTACTTC. Translated, it gives CSVAGGMETQYF. This chain uses TRBV29-1 with TRBJ2-5, with TRBD2 identical over 7 bases. The CDR3 runs to 12 residues. Trimming cost V 4 bases and J 5 bases; bases outside gene matches: 4. CDR1 SQVTM and CDR2 ANQGSEA come from the germline V gene. The full variable domain, completed using reference TRBV29-1 and TRBJ2-5, is SAVISQKPSRDICQRGTSLTIQCQVDSQVTMMFWYRQQPGQSLTLIATANQGSEATYESGFVIDKFPISRPNLTFSTLTVSNMSPEDSSIYLCSVAGGMETQYFGPGTRLLVL.

The J gene is TRBJ1-1, the V gene TRBV25-1, with 8 bases identical to TRBD1. The V and J ends lost 4 bases and 3 bases, in that order; junction bases with no gene match: 1. CDR1 MGHDK and CDR2 SYGVNS come from the germline V gene. The CDR3 covers 13 residues. Written as DNA, the CDR3 is TGTGCCAGCAGTGGGACAGGGCACACTGAAGCTTTCTTT. Translated: CASSGTGHTEAFF.